This T cell receptor (beta chain) was profiled in a study of shared clonotypes between healthy human individuals. Study-level information: CD4 naive and memory got three plates each, CD8 naive two, CD8 memory one. General study results and limits: It was only blood that was sampled, and tissue repertoires likely differ. Generally, naive subsets came out with larger estimated richness than memory subsets.

V was clipped by 0 bases and J by 0 bases, with 6 bases between them. Germline-derived CDR1 and CDR2 are LNHNV and YYDKDF (reference sequence). The CDR3 totals 15 residues. Of note for this clone: Its antigen is as yet unknown. Other nucleotide sequences from this sample produce the same CDR3.

Measured with immunoSEQ multiplex PCR; TCRdb has only the in-frame clones, and not every one. The table includes 2 million to 2.5 million clones, around 90% detected once. Input material: naive CD4+ T cells from PBMCs. Specified subset: CD45RA+ positively selected. The TCR comes from a man younger than 35 in good health. Some clones in this sample may be carry-over from other donors' samples. The chain employs TRBV15 and TRBJ1-5; no reliable D call. The CDR3 bases are TGTGCCACCAGCAGAGATAGGGCTAGCAATCAGCCCCAGCATTTT. Translated, it gives CATSRDRASNQPQHF.